The 19 T cell receptor beta chains given below trace back to one sample, sequenced in a study of T cell responses to AZD1222 COVID-19 vaccine. TCRdb's copy holds only in-frame clones and misses some; the assay was immunoSEQ multiplex PCR. Among around 150,000 clones listed, 90% were seen once. This sample comprised peripheral blood, obtained on day 0 of AZD1222 vaccination. The receptor source for this set is an adult in good health.

Only one count was recorded for this clone. The J gene is TRBJ2-5, the V gene TRBV11-3; 11 bases are a match to TRBD2. V was pared by 1 base and J by 5 bases, with 9 bases of the junction left unmatched. This CDR3 contains 17 residues. Germline V gene data show CDR1 as SGHNT and CDR2 as YENEEA. Here the CDR3 DNA reads TGTGCCAGCAGCTTAGTCATTCTAGCGGGAGGAGGTGAGACCCAGTACTTC. This sequence encodes CASSLVILAGGGETQYF. The full variable domain, in which reference TRBV11-3 and TRBJ2-5 provide the parts outside the CDR3, is EAGVVQSPRYKIIEKKQPVAFWCNPISGHNTLYWYLQNLGQGPELLIRYENEEAVDDSQLPKDRFSAERLKGVDSTLKIQPAELGDSAVYLCASSLVILAGGGETQYFGPGTRLLVL.

The chain couples TRBV7-2 to TRBJ1-6; 8 bases are shared with TRBD1. The junction had 10 bases not matched to a gene; V was cut back by 3 bases and J by 0 bases. The germline V gene encodes CDR1 SGHTA and CDR2 FQGNSA. The CDR3 spans 19 residues. The CDR3 sequence is CASSFGQGVRSSYNSPLHF. As DNA, the CDR3 is TGTGCCAGCAGCTTCGGACAGGGAGTAAGGAGCTCCTATAATTCACCCCTCCACTTT.

This chain joins TRBV10-3 and TRBJ2-7, with D perhaps being TRBD1 or TRBD2 (5 bases each). V lost 3 bases and J lost 5, with 11 bases in between. CDR3 length: 13 amino acids. From germline, CDR1 is ENHRY and CDR2 SYGVKD. CDR3: CAISDVRDHEQYF. The CDR3, as DNA: TGTGCCATCAGTGACGTCAGGGACCACGAGCAGTACTTC.

The V call is TRBV5-1, the J call TRBJ2-3; 8 nucleotides agree with TRBD1. V was clipped by 4 bases and J by 0 bases; unmatched bases: 7. The CDR3 spans 16 residues. Looked up from germline, CDR1 is SGHRS and CDR2 is YFSETQ. CDR3 sequence (DNA): TGCGCCAGCAGCCGAGACAGGGGAATCAGCACAGATACGCAGTATTTT. The encoded protein is CASSRDRGISTDTQYF.

The chain carries TRBV6-7 and TRBJ1-2, with D hard to call. TRBV6-7 is an ORF for which the function is uncertain. Trimming removed 7 bases from V and 12 bases from J, with 9 bases in between. There are 9 residues in the CDR3. The CDR3 DNA is TGTGCCAGCATCCCCCGGCACACCTTC. This translates into CASIPRHTF.

This clone turned up a few times. V usage is TRBV18 and J usage is TRBJ1-5; 7 bases are a match to TRBD1. Germline CDR1 is KGHSH and CDR2 is LQKENI. CDR3 size: 14 residues. The V and J ends lost 2 bases and 3 bases, in that order; junction bases with no gene match: 1. The CDR3 coding sequence is TGTGCCAGCTCACCAGGACAGGCCAATCAGCCCCAGCATTTT. This sequence encodes CASSPGQANQPQHF.

The V and J genes are TRBV2 and TRBJ1-5, with TRBD1 matching over 9 bases. After removal of 6 bases from V and 7 bases from J, the junction contained 10 bases not matched to a gene. The CDR3 is made up of 15 amino acids. The germline V gene encodes CDR1 SNHLY and CDR2 FYNNEI. The CDR3 sequence is CASRPDRGKGQPQHF. CDR3 nucleotide sequence: TGTGCCAGCAGGCCCGACAGGGGGAAGGGGCAGCCCCAGCATTTT. The full variable domain, with the rest looked up from reference TRBV2 and TRBJ1-5, is EPEVTQTPSHQVTQMGQEVILRCVPISNHLYFYWYRQILGQKVEFLVSFYNNEISEKSEIFDDQFSVERPDGSNFTLKIRSTKLEDSAMYFCASRPDRGKGQPQHFGDGTRLSIL.

This clone showed up just a few times. The DNA for the CDR3 is TGTGCCAGCAGCCGCGCCCGGGGTAGTACGTATGAGCAGTTCTTC. Residues: CASSRARGSTYEQFF. The J gene is TRBJ2-1, the V gene TRBV6-5; D possibly corresponds to TRBD2 (5 bases). Trimming cost V 6 bases and J 8 bases, with 20 bases left between them. Germline V lookup: CDR1 MNHEY, CDR2 SVGAGI. The CDR3 is 15 residues long.

This clone has just one count. V is TRBV4-1 and J is TRBJ1-5, with 8 bases that match TRBD1. CDR3 length: 15 residues. J lost 4 bases, V lost 3 bases, and 5 bases had no gene match. Germline V gives CDR1 MGHRA, CDR2 YSYEKL. The CDR3 reads CASSQGTGVNQPQHF. In DNA form, the CDR3 reads TGCGCCAGCAGCCAGGGGACAGGCGTTAATCAGCCCCAGCATTTT.

The chain combines TRBV2 with TRBJ1-5; D not resolved. This CDR3 contains 14 residues. The germline V gene encodes CDR1 SNHLY and CDR2 FYNNEI. The germline V and J ends were trimmed by 8 bases and 0 bases, with 11 bases remaining between them. CDR3 amino acids: CASRQTHSNQPQHF. For the CDR3, the DNA is TGTGCCAGCCGGCAGACTCATAGCAATCAGCCCCAGCATTTT.

This clone was counted a single time. The chain has TRBV13 and TRBJ1-5; D is possibly TRBD1 (5 bases). The length of the CDR3 is 13 residues. Trimming took 5 bases from V and 3 from J, leaving 8 bases between them. Per the germline V gene, CDR1 is PRHDT and CDR2 is FYEKMQ (reference sequence). Written as DNA, the CDR3 is TGTGCCAGCAGCCCAGGGACCAATCAGCCCCAGCATTTT. Protein product: CASSPGTNQPQHF.

The chain links TRBV7-8 to TRBJ2-1; D not certain. CDR1 is SGHVS, CDR2 FQNEAQ, per germline. V was trimmed by 5 bases and J by 4 bases, leaving 3 bases between them. The CDR3 loop spans 11 amino acids. The CDR3 protein is CASSRYNEQFF. CDR3 nucleotides: TGTGCCAGCAGCCGATACAATGAGCAGTTCTTC.

V gene TRBV25-1 combines with J gene TRBJ1-1, with D possibly matching TRBD1 (5 bases). V lost 6 bases, J lost 1 base, and 9 bases lay in between. CDR3 length equals 13 residues. CDR1 and CDR2 from the germline V gene are MGHDK and SYGVNS. Here the CDR3 DNA reads TGTGCCAGCAGCTTGGGGGGGAACACTGAAGCTTTCTTT. Translating it yields CASSLGGNTEAFF.

This chain links TRBV5-6 with TRBJ1-2, with D uncertain. V lost 4 bases to trimming and J lost 1 base, with 11 bases between them. This CDR3 is built from 14 residues. The germline V gene has CDR1 SGHDT and CDR2 YYEEEE. CDR3 sequence reads: CASSLGPNNYGYTF. The CDR3 nucleotides read TGTGCCAGCAGCCTAGGACCAAATAACTATGGCTACACCTTC.

The chain is built from TRBV11-2 and TRBJ2-7; 9 bases agree with TRBD2. The V gene end was trimmed by 3 bases and the J gene end by 4 bases; junction bases not matched to a gene: 1. CDR3 size: 13 residues. CDR1 and CDR2 (germline): SGHAT, FQNNGV. The CDR3 coding sequence is TGTGCCAGCAGCTTGGGACTAGCTTACGAGCAGTACTTC. Amino acids: CASSLGLAYEQYF.

This sequence joins TRBV3-1 (or the pseudogene TRBV3-2) and TRBJ2-5; no clear D. The V end was cut by 0 bases, the J end by 0 bases, with 8 bases between. The CDR3 extends over 15 amino acids. The V gene's germline CDR1 is LGHDT and CDR2 YNNKEL (reference sequence). The CDR3 is CASSQDGRDQETQYF. The CDR3 bases are TGTGCCAGCAGCCAAGACGGTAGGGACCAAGAGACCCAGTACTTC.

The chain is built from TRBV7-2 and TRBJ1-1, with 11 bases matching TRBD1. The CDR3 is made up of 14 amino acids. The V gene end was trimmed by 0 bases and the J gene end by 9 bases; junction bases not matched to a gene: 3. Germline CDR1 is SGHTA and CDR2 is FQGNSA. CDR3 coding DNA: TGTGCCAGCAGCTTAGCAAGGACAGGGGGCAAAGCTTTCTTT. Encoded protein: CASSLARTGGKAFF.

The CDR3 spells CASSFRAGSVNQFF. In DNA, the CDR3 is TGTGCCAGCAGCTTTCGAGCGGGATCAGTGAATCAGTTCTTC. The chain combines TRBV7-2 with TRBJ2-1, with 7 bases fitting TRBD2. The CDR3 consists of 14 residues. The germline V gene encodes CDR1 SGHTA and CDR2 FQGNSA. J lost 13 bases, V lost 3 bases, and 12 bases had no gene match.

This chain uses TRBV27 with TRBJ1-2, with a tentative D call TRBD1 (6 bases). This CDR3 is 15 amino acids long. V lost 2 bases to trimming and J lost 1 base, with 11 bases between them. Germline V CDR1 and CDR2: MNHEY, SMNVEV (reference sequence). The CDR3 reads CASSLRAGVNYGYTF. CDR3 in DNA: TGTGCCAGCAGTTTAAGGGCAGGGGTTAACTATGGCTACACCTTC.